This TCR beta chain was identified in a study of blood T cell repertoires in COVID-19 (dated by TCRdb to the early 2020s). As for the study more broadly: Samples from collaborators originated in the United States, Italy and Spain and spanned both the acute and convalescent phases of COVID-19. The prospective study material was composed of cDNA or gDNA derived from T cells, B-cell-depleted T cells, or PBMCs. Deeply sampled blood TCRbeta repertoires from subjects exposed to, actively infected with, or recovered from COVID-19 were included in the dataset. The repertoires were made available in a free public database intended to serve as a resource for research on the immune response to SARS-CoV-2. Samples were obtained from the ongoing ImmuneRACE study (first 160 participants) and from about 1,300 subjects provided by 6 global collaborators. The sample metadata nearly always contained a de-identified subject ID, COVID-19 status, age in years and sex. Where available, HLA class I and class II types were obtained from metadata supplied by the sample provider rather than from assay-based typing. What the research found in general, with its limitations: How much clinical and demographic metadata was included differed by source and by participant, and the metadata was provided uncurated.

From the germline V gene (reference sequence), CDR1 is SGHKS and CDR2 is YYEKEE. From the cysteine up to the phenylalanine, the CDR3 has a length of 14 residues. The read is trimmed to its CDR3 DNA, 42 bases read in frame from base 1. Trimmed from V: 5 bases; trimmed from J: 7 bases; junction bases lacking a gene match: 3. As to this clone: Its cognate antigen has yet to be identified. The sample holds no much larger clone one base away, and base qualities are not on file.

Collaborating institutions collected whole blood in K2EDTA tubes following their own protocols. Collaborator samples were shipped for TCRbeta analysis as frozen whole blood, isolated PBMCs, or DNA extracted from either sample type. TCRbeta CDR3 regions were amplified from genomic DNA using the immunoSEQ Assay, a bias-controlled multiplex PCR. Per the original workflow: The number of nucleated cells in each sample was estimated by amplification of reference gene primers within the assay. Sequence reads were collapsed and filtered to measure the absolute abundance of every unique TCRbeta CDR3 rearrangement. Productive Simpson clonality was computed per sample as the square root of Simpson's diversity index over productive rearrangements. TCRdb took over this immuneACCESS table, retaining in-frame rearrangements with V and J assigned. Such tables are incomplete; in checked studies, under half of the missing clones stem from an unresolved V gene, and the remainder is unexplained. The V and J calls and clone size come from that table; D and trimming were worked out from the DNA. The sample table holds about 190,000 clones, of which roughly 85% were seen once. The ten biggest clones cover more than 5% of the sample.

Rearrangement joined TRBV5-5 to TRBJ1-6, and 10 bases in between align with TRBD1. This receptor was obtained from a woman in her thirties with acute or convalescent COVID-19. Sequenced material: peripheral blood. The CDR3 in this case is CASRQTGGNSPLHF. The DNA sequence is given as TGTGCCAGCAGGCAGACAGGGGGCAATTCACCCCTCCACTTT.